A single sample gave rise to the 19 T cell receptor beta chains below, sequenced in a study of blood T cell repertoires in COVID-19 (TCRdb year 2020). The method behind the library was the immunoSEQ multiplex PCR assay. TCRdb took over this immuneACCESS table, retaining in-frame rearrangements with V and J assigned. Such tables are incomplete; in checked studies, under half of the missing clones stem from an unresolved V gene, and the remainder is unexplained. For this sample there are more than 250,000 clones; approximately 85% appear just once. The top ten clones comprise 0.7% of the sample. Input material: peripheral blood. The origin of the receptors is a human donor in a cohort sampled during active COVID-19.

The J gene is TRBJ1-3, the V gene TRBV9, with 9 bases matching TRBD1. V was pared by 1 base and J by 6 bases, with 8 bases of the junction left unmatched. Germline values: CDR1 SGDLS, CDR2 YYNGEE. The CDR3 is 16 amino acids. This CDR3 is CASSVSWDRALNTIYF. The CDR3 DNA sequence: TGTGCCAGCAGCGTATCATGGGACAGGGCCCTAAACACCATATATTTT.

There are many counts of this clone. The V and J genes are TRBV28 and TRBJ2-7; TRBD1 matches 10 bases. After removal of 3 bases from V and 5 bases from J, the junction contained 4 bases not matched to a gene. Germline V gene lookup returns CDR1 MDHEN and CDR2 SYDVKM. The CDR3 has 14 residues. In DNA form, the CDR3 reads TGTGCCAGCAGTTTTGGGACAGGGGTCCACGAGCAGTACTTC. Translation gives CASSFGTGVHEQYF. Complete variable domain (other parts from reference TRBV28 and TRBJ2-7): DVKVTQSSRYLVKRTGEKVFLECVQDMDHENMFWYRQDPGLGLRLIYFSYDVKMKEKGDIPEGYSVSREKKERFSLILESASTNQTSMYLCASSFGTGVHEQYFGPGTRLTVT.

This clone came up once. The V gene is TRBV7-9, the J gene TRBJ2-7; no reliable D call. V gave up 11 bases and J gave up 5 bases, with 13 bases separating them. Germline values: CDR1 SEHNR, CDR2 FQNEAQ (reference sequence). The CDR3 contains 11 residues. The CDR3 sequence: CAEEWPDEQYF. CDR3 nucleotides: TGTGCCGAGGAGTGGCCCGACGAGCAGTACTTC.

The J gene is TRBJ2-1, the V gene TRBV28; unclear D gene. The germline V and J ends were trimmed by 10 bases and 7 bases, with 23 bases remaining between them. Per germline, CDR1 MDHEN and CDR2 SYDVKM. The CDR3 contains 15 residues. CDR3: CAILSLAADRNEQFF. CDR3 coding DNA: TGTGCCATCCTATCCTTAGCAGCTGATCGAAATGAGCAGTTCTTC.

CDR3 region: CAGRSGVNTEAFF. The CDR3 region has the DNA TGTGCCGGTCGGTCGGGGGTTAACACTGAAGCTTTCTTT. This chain uses TRBV19 with TRBJ1-1, with a tentative D call TRBD1 (5 bases). The CDR3 runs to 13 residues. Germline V lookup: CDR1 LNHDA, CDR2 SQIVND (reference sequence). Between the trimmed V and J ends, which lost 11 bases and 2 bases, there was a span of 15 bases. The full variable domain, completed using reference TRBV19 and TRBJ1-1, is DGGITQSPKYLFRKEGQNVTLSCEQNLNHDAMYWYRQDPGQGLRLIYYSQIVNDFQKGDIAEGYSVSREKKESFPLTVTSAQKNPTAFYLCAGRSGVNTEAFFGQGTRLTVV.

V gene TRBV3-1 (or the pseudogene TRBV3-2) combines with J gene TRBJ2-7, with 7 bases aligning to TRBD1. The CDR3 spans 16 residues. In germline, CDR1 is LGHDT, CDR2 YNNKEL (reference sequence). The J segment lost 2 bases and the V segment lost 0 bases, leaving 7 bases of the junction unmatched. In DNA, the CDR3 is TGTGCCAGCAGCCAAGATATGCGGCAGGGGGCCTACGAGCAGTACTTC. Its translation: CASSQDMRQGAYEQYF.

The chain carries TRBV7-9 and TRBJ1-6, with D unresolved. The CDR3 is 13 amino acids. From germline, CDR1 is SEHNR and CDR2 FQNEAQ (reference sequence). Trimming removed 1 base at V and 5 bases at J, with 3 bases between. CDR3 coding DNA: TGTGCCAGCAGCTTAGTCGATAATTCACCCCTCCACTTT. Protein sequence: CASSLVDNSPLHF.

The chain employs TRBV6-6 and TRBJ2-2; D gene ambiguous. The germline V gene encodes CDR1 MNHNY and CDR2 SVGAGI (reference sequence). Trimming stripped 2 bases from V and 6 bases from J, with 13 bases between. The CDR3 covers 15 residues. The CDR3 loop reads CASSYHHGGAGELFF. CDR3 bases: TGTGCCAGCAGTTACCATCATGGTGGAGCCGGGGAGCTGTTTTTT.

The chain couples TRBV4-1 to TRBJ1-3; no clear D. V gave up 1 base and J gave up 8 bases, with 12 bases separating them. Germline V CDR1 and CDR2: MGHRA, YSYEKL. The CDR3 contains 14 residues. The CDR3, as DNA: TGCGCCAGCAGCCAAGGACGAACTATGGACACCATATATTTT. Its protein is CASSQGRTMDTIYF.

This sequence joins TRBV5-6 and TRBJ1-1, with D tentatively TRBD1 (5 bases). CDR1 and CDR2 (germline): SGHDT, YYEEEE. CDR3 length: 14 residues. The ends were cut back, 2 bases at V and 10 bases at J, with 18 bases in the middle. The CDR3 sequence: CASSFGGTGLGAFF. The CDR3 coding sequence is TGTGCCAGCAGCTTCGGGGGGACTGGATTGGGAGCTTTCTTT. Looking up the rest from reference TRBV5-6 and TRBJ1-1 gives the full variable domain: DAGVTQSPTHLIKTRGQQVTLRCSPKSGHDTVSWYQQALGQGPQFIFQYYEEEERQRGNFPDRFSGHQFPNYSSELNVNALLLGDSALYLCASSFGGTGLGAFFGQGTRLTVV.

The CDR3, as DNA: TGTGCCAGCAGTCTAAGCGGGGACACTGAAGCTTTCTTT. As protein: CASSLSGDTEAFF. J is TRBJ1-1 and V is TRBV6-5; D not certain. V dropped 5 bases and J dropped 3 bases, with 10 bases sitting between them. The CDR3 is made up of 13 amino acids. Per the germline V gene, CDR1 is MNHEY and CDR2 is SVGAGI.

This clone was seen more than once but under ten times. The chain joins TRBV16 to TRBJ1-2, with TRBD1 identical over 7 bases. The CDR3 totals 15 residues. With 4 bases clipped from V and 4 bases from J, the junction kept 9 bases outside the gene matches. Germline V gene sequence: CDR1 KGHSY, CDR2 FQNENV. The CDR3 DNA reads TGTGCCAGCAGCCCCCCGGGACAGACCTTCTATGGCTACACCTTC. Translated, it gives CASSPPGQTFYGYTF.

The J gene is TRBJ2-6, the V gene TRBV10-2; 7 positions match TRBD2. CDR1 is WSHSY and CDR2 is SAAADI in the germline V gene. CDR3 length equals 20 residues. After removal of 4 bases from V and 1 base from J, the junction contained 16 bases not matched to a gene. As DNA, the CDR3 is TGCGCCAGCAGTGGAACCACACGGGGGGTCCTCGGGTCTGGGGCCAACGTCCTGACTTTC. Translated: CASSGTTRGVLGSGANVLTF.

This clone was observed a single time. The chain couples TRBV5-1 to TRBJ1-1, with D tentatively TRBD1 (6 bases). The V gene lost 5 bases and the J gene lost 0 bases, with 35 bases spanning the gap. This CDR3 spans 22 amino acids. Looked up from germline, CDR1 is SGHRS and CDR2 is YFSETQ. The CDR3 reads CASRRRDPIYQGPSILNTEAFF. Here the CDR3 DNA reads TGCGCCAGCAGACGAAGAGACCCGATTTATCAGGGGCCCTCCATCTTGAACACTGAAGCTTTCTTT.

This chain uses TRBV27 with TRBJ1-1, with 8 nucleotides matching TRBD1. The length of the CDR3 is 15 residues. Germline V gene lookup returns CDR1 MNHEY and CDR2 SMNVEV (reference sequence). V was clipped by 6 bases and J by 5 bases; unmatched bases: 11. The CDR3 DNA is TGTGCCAGCAGCCCCAACAGGGGGGGTGGTACTGAAGCTTTCTTT. Its translation: CASSPNRGGGTEAFF.

This clone was observed once. This chain uses TRBV7-8 with TRBJ2-1; possible D gene TRBD2, 6 bases. This CDR3 spans 12 amino acids. V lost 5 bases to trimming and J lost 9 bases, with 11 bases between them. The germline V gene encodes CDR1 SGHVS and CDR2 FQNEAQ. DNA of the CDR3: TGTGCCAGCAGCCCCCTGGGGGGTGAGCAGTTCTTC. Translated: CASSPLGGEQFF.

A single count supports this clone. The V call is TRBV28, the J call TRBJ1-2, with TRBD1 identical over 7 bases. Germline lookup yields CDR1 MDHEN and CDR2 SYDVKM. This CDR3 has 13 amino acids. Losses at the gene ends were 9 bases for V and 8 bases for J; bases not matched to a gene: 12. CDR3 protein: CASGAGQQRGYTF. In DNA form, the CDR3 reads TGTGCCAGTGGTGCGGGACAGCAGAGGGGCTACACCTTC.

The rearrangement joins TRBV5-6 to TRBJ1-4, with TRBD1 as a possible D gene (5 bases). Trimming left V 5 bases short and J 2 bases short, with 13 bases between. CDR3 length: 15 residues. Germline V lookup: CDR1 SGHDT, CDR2 YYEEEE. The CDR3 protein is CASSKGGATNEKLFF. CDR3 bases: TGTGCCAGCAGTAAGGGAGGGGCTACTAATGAAAAACTGTTTTTT.

The rearrangement joins TRBV7-2 to TRBJ1-1; no clear D. Trimming pared 5 bases from V and 1 base from J, leaving 11 bases between. Looked up from germline, CDR1 is SGHTA and CDR2 is FQGNSA. This CDR3 has 14 amino acids. The CDR3: CASSPQASNTEAFF. CDR3 nucleotide sequence: TGTGCCAGCAGCCCTCAAGCCTCGAACACTGAAGCTTTCTTT.